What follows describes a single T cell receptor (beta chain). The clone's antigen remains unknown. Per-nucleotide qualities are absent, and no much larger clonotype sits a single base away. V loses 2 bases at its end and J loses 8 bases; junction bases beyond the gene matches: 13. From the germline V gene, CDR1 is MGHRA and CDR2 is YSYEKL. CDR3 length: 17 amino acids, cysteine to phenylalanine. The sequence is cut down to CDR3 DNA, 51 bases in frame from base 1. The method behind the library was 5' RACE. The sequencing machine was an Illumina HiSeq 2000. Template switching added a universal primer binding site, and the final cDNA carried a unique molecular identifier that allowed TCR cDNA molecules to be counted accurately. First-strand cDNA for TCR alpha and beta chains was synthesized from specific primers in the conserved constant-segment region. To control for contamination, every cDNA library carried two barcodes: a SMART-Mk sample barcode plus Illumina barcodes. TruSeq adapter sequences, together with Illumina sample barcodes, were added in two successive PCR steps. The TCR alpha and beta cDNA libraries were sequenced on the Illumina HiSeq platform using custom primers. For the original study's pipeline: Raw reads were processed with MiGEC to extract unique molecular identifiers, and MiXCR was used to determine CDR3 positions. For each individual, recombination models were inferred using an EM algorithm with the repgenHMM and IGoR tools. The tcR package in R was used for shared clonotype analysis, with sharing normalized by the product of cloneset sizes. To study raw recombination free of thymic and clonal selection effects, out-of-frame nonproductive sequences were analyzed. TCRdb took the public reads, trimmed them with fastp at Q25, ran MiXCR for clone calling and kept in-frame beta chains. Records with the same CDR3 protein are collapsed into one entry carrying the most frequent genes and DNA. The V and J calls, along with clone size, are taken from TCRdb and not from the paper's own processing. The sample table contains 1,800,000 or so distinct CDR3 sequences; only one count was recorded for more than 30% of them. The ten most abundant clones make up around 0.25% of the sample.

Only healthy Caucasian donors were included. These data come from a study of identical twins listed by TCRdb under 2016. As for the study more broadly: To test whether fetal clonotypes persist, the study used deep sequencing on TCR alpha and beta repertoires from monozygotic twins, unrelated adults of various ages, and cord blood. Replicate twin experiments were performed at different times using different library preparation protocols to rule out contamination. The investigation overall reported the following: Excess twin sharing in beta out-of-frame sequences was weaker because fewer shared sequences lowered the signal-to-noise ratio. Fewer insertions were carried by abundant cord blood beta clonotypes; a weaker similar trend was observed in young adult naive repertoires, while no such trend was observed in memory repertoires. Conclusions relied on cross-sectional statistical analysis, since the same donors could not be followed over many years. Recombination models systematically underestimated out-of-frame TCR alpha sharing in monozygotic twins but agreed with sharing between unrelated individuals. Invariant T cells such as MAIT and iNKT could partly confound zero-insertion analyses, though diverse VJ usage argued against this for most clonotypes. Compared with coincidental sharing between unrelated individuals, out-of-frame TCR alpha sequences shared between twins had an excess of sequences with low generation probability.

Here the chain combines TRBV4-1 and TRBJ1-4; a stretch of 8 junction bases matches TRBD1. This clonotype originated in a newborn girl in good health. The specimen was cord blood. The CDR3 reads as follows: CASSQKGTLGQGEKLFF. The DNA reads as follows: TGCGCCAGCAGCCAAAAGGGGACCTTAGGACAGGGCGAAAAACTGTTTTTT.